These 13 T cell receptor beta chains came from one sample sequenced in a study of blood T cell repertoires in COVID-19. TCRdb's copy holds only in-frame clones and misses some; the assay was immunoSEQ multiplex PCR. The sample has around 60,000 clones, roughly 72% seen once. Material: peripheral blood. Receptor source: a woman between 65 and 79 years old with COVID-19, enrolled during active disease.

This chain connects TRBV6-2 or TRBV6-3 to TRBJ2-6, with 8 bases identical to TRBD2. Germline V lookup: CDR1 MNHEY, CDR2 SVGEGT. Unmatched junction bases numbered 17, after V lost 4 bases and J lost 0 bases. The CDR3 has 21 amino acids. CDR3 in DNA: TGTGCCAGCAGTTCGCCACGCGAGACGGGGCGGGAGGACTCTGGGGCCAACGTCCTGACTTTC. It codes for CASSSPRETGREDSGANVLTF.

CDR3 loop: CATRGSGGTDTQYF. The CDR3 nucleotides read TGTGCCACCAGGGGGTCAGGGGGCACAGATACGCAGTATTTT. The chain is built from TRBV24-1 and TRBJ2-3, with D tentatively TRBD1 (6 bases). The CDR3 length is 14 residues. Deletions cut 7 bases from V and 1 base from J, with 11 bases between. CDR1 and CDR2 from the germline V gene are KGHDR and SFDVKD.

This clone came up many times. The V and J genes are TRBV5-4 and TRBJ1-4; 10 bases fit TRBD1. Per germline, CDR1 SGHNT and CDR2 YYREEE (reference sequence). This CDR3 has 18 residues. The junction had 10 bases not matched to a gene; V was cut back by 3 bases and J by 2 bases. CDR3 in amino acids: CASSYHRDRGTTNEKLFF. The CDR3 DNA reads TGTGCCAGCAGCTACCATCGGGACAGGGGCACGACTAATGAAAAACTGTTTTTT.

This chain connects TRBV11-2 to TRBJ1-6; 9 nucleotides match TRBD1. The CDR3 runs 15 residues. Germline CDR1 and CDR2: SGHAT and FQNNGV. V trimming: 4 bases; J trimming: 10 bases; junction bases outside the gene matches: 8. In nucleotides, the CDR3 is TGTGCCAGCAGCTCCCCCGGGACAGGGCTCTCACCCCTCCACTTT. Its translation: CASSSPGTGLSPLHF.

This chain connects TRBV21-1 to TRBJ2-3; the table gives TRBD2 as D, unverified against the DNA. TRBV21-1 is a documented pseudogene. The CDR3 length is 17 residues. The CDR3 sequence: CASSKEGTQPCTDTQYF. The CDR3 DNA reads as TGTGCCAGCAGCAAAGAGGGGACTCAACCCTGCACAGATACGCAGTATTTT.

CDR3 loop: CAIGTVSYNEQFF. Here the CDR3 DNA reads TGCGCCATTGGGACAGTCTCCTACAATGAGCAGTTCTTC. The chain links TRBV10-2 to TRBJ2-1; TRBD1 matches at 7 bases. This CDR3 has 13 residues. V lost 10 bases, J lost 0 bases, and 3 bases stayed unmatched. Germline values: CDR1 WSHSY, CDR2 SAAADI.

J is TRBJ2-2 and V is TRBV11-3; weak D call: TRBD1 (6 bases). Looked up from germline, CDR1 is SGHNT and CDR2 is YENEEA. Trimming took 5 bases from V and 4 from J, leaving 11 bases between them. There are 14 residues in the CDR3. Here the CDR3 DNA reads TGTGCCAGCAGCCTGGACAGTCCCACCGGGGAGCTGTTTTTT. Translation gives CASSLDSPTGELFF.

This clone is a singleton in its sample. The chain joins TRBV18 to TRBJ2-7; no clear D. The CDR3 spans 15 residues. The ends were cut back, 3 bases at V and 6 bases at J, with 18 bases in the middle. In germline, CDR1 is KGHSH, CDR2 LQKENI. The CDR3 DNA reads as TGTGCCAGCTCACCCTCCGGGTCGACGGCTCCCGAGCAGTACTTC. It encodes CASSPSGSTAPEQYF.

The rearrangement uses TRBV6-1 and TRBJ1-4; tentative D call: TRBD1 (6 bases). Germline CDR1 and CDR2: MNHNS and SASEGT. V lost 2 bases and J lost 8, with 15 bases in between. The CDR3 has 15 amino acids. Here the CDR3 reads CASSEQGLIGEKLFF. The CDR3 nucleotides are TGTGCCAGCAGTGAACAGGGGCTAATAGGAGAAAAACTGTTTTTT.

This clone was observed a few times. V gene TRBV4-2 combines with J gene TRBJ1-1; a weak D match, TRBD1 (5 bases). Germline CDR1 reads LGHNA; CDR2 reads YNFKEQ. Trimming removed 0 bases from V and 1 base from J, with 9 bases in between. The CDR3 contains 15 residues. The DNA of the CDR3 is TGTGCCAGCAGCCAAGATCTCAGGGAGAACACTGAAGCTTTCTTT. As protein: CASSQDLRENTEAFF.

The genes are TRBV23-1 and TRBJ1-3; D unclear. TRBV23-1 is an open reading frame, and its role is uncertain. This CDR3 comprises 15 residues. Between the trimmed V and J ends, which lost 8 bases and 5 bases, there was a span of 19 bases. The CDR3 region has the DNA TGCGCCAGCGCCCTTCCGGGTGCTTGGAGAAACACCATATATTTT. It specifies CASALPGAWRNTIYF.

This chain uses TRBV9 with TRBJ1-2, with TRBD1 identical over 7 bases. Germline loops: CDR1 SGDLS, CDR2 YYNGEE. Trimming removed 4 bases from V and 3 bases from J; junction bases left unmatched: 9. This CDR3 spans 15 amino acids. For the CDR3, the DNA is TGTGCCAGCAGCTCCTCAGACAGGGTGGACTATGGCTACACCTTC. It yields the protein CASSSSDRVDYGYTF.

The V call is TRBV12-3 or TRBV12-4, the J call TRBJ2-5; no firm D call. The V and J ends lost 1 base and 5 bases respectively, with 8 bases between them. The CDR3 runs to 13 residues. CDR3 amino acids: CASSLGASETQYF. The CDR3 DNA sequence: TGTGCCAGCAGTTTAGGAGCATCCGAGACCCAGTACTTC.